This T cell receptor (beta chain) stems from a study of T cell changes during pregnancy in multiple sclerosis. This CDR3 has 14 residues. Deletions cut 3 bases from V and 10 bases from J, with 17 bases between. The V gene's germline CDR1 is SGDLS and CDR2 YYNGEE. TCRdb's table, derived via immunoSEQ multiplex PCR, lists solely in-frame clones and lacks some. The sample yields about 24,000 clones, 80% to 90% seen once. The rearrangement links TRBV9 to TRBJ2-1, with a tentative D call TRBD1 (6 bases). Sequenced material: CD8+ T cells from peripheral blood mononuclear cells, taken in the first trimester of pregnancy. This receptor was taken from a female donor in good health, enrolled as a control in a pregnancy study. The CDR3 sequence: CASSEHGTRGEQFF. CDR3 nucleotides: TGTGCCAGCAGCGAGCACGGGACACGGGGAGAGCAGTTCTTC.